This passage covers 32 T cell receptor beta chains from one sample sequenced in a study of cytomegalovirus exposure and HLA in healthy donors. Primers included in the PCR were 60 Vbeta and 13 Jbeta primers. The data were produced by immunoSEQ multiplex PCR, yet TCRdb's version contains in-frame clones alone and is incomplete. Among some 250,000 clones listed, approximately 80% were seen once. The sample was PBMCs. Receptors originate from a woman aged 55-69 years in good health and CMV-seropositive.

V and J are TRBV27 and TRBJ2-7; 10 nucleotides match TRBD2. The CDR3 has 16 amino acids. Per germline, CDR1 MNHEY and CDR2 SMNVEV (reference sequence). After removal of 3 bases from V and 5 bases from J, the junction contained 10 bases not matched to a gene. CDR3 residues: CASSFLRAGGPNEQYF. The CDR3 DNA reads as TGTGCCAGCAGTTTCCTTAGAGCGGGAGGGCCGAACGAGCAGTACTTC.

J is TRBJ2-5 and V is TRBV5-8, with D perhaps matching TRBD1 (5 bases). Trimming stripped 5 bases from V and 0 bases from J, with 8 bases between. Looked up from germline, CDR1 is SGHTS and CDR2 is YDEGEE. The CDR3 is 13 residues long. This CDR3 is CASSRTNQETQYF. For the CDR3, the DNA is TGTGCCAGCAGTCGGACAAACCAAGAGACCCAGTACTTC.

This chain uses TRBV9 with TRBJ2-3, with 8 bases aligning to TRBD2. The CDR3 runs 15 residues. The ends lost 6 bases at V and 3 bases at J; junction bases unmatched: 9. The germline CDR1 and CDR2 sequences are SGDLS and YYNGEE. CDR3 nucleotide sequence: TGTGCCAGCACCGACAGTGGACTAGCAACAGATACGCAGTATTTT. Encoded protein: CASTDSGLATDTQYF.

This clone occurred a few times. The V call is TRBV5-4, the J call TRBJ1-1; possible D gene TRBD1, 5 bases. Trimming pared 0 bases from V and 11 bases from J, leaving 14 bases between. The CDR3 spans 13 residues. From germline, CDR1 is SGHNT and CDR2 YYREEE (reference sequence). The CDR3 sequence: CASSLAGGGGAFF. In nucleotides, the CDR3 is TGTGCCAGCAGCTTGGCGGGGGGGGGTGGCGCTTTCTTT.

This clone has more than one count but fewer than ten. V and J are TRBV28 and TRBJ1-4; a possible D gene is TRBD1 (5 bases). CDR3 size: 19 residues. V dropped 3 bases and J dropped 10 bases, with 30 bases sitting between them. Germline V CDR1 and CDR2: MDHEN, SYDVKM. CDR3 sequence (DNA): TGTGCCAGCAGTTTTTCGTGGACGAAACCAAACTCCTTGGGGGGAAAACTGTTTTTT. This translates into CASSFSWTKPNSLGGKLFF.

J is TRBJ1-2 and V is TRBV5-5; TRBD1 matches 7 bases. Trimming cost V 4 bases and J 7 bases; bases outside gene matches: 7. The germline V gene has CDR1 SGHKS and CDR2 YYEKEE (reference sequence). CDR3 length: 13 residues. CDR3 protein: CASSRGRESGYTF. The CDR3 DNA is TGTGCCAGCAGCAGGGGGCGTGAGAGTGGCTACACCTTC.

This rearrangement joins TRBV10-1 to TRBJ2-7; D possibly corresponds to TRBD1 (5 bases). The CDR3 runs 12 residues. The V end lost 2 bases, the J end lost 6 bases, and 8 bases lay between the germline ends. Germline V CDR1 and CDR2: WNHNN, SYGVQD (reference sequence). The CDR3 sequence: CASSENQGEQYF. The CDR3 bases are TGCGCCAGCAGTGAGAATCAGGGCGAGCAGTACTTC.

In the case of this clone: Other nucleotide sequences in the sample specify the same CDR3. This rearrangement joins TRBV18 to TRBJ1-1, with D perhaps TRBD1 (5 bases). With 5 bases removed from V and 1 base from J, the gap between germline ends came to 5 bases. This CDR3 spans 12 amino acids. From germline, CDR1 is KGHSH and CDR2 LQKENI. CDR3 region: CASSTGNTEAFF. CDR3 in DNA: TGTGCCAGCTCAACAGGGAACACTGAAGCTTTCTTT.

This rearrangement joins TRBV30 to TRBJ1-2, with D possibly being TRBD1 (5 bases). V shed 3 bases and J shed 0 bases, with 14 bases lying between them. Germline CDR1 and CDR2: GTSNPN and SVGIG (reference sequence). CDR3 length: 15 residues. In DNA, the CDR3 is TGTGCCTGGAGGCCATCCGGGACTTCTAACTATGGCTACACCTTC. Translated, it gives CAWRPSGTSNYGYTF. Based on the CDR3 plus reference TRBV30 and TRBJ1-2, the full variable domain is SQTIHQWPATLVQPVGSPLSLECTVEGTSNPNLYWYRQAAGRGLQLLFYSVGIGQISSEVPQNLSASRPQDRQFILSSKKLLLSDSGFYLCAWRPSGTSNYGYTFGSGTRLTVV.

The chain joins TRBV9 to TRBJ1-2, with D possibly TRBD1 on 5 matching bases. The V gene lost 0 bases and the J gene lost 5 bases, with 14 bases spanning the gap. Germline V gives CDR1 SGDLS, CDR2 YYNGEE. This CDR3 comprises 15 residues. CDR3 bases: TGTGCCAGCAGCGTAGGTGGAGGGGAAGGGTATGGCTACACCTTC. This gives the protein CASSVGGGEGYGYTF.

CDR3 sequence (DNA): TGCGCCAGCAGCCTCCCTCGATTAGCGGGAGGAACGAATGAGCAGTTCTTC. Its translation is CASSLPRLAGGTNEQFF. This chain links TRBV4-1 with TRBJ2-1; 10 nucleotides align to TRBD2. V was clipped by 4 bases and J by 7 bases; unmatched bases: 13. CDR1 is MGHRA, CDR2 YSYEKL, per germline. The CDR3 is made up of 17 amino acids.

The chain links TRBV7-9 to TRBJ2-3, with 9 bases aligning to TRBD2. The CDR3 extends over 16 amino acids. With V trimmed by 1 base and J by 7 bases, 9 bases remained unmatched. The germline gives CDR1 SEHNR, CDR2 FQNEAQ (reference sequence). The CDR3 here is CASSLVVGTSYNTQYF. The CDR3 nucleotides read TGTGCCAGCAGCTTAGTTGTTGGGACTAGCTACAATACGCAGTATTTT.

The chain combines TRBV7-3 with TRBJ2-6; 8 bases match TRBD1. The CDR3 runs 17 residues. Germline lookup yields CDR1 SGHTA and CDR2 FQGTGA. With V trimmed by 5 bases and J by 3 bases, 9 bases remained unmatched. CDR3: CASSPHWTGNGANVLTF. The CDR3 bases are TGTGCCAGCAGCCCTCATTGGACAGGGAATGGGGCCAACGTCCTGACTTTC.

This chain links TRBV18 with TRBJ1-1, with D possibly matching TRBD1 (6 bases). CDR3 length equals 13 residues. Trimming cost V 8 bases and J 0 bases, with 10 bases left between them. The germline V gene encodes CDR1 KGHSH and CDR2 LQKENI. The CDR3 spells CASGGQMNTEAFF. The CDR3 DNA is TGTGCCAGCGGGGGACAAATGAACACTGAAGCTTTCTTT.

CDR3 DNA sequence: TGTGCCAGCAGCTTGGGGGGACAGCGCATGGGAAACACCATATATTTT. Translating it yields CASSLGGQRMGNTIYF. The chain has TRBV5-4 and TRBJ1-3; 7 positions match TRBD1. The junction had 7 bases not matched to a gene; V was cut back by 0 bases and J by 4 bases. Germline V gives CDR1 SGHNT, CDR2 YYREEE (reference sequence). The CDR3 runs to 16 residues. The complete variable domain, with remaining parts taken from reference TRBV5-4 and TRBJ1-3, reads ETGVTQSPTHLIKTRGQQVTLRCSSQSGHNTVSWYQQALGQGPQFIFQYYREEENGRGNFPPRFSGLQFPNYSSELNVNALELDDSALYLCASSLGGQRMGNTIYFGEGSWLTVV.

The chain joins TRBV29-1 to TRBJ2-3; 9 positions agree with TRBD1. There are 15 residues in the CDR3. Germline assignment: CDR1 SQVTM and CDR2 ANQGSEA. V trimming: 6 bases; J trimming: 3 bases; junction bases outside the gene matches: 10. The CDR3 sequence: CSVQGTGRYTDTQYF. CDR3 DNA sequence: TGCAGCGTACAAGGGACAGGGAGGTATACAGATACGCAGTATTTT.

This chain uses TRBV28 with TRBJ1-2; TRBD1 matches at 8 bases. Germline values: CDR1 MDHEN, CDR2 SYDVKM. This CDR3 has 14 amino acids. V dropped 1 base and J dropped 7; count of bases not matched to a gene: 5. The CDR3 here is CASSLSQGATGYTF. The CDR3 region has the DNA TGTGCCAGCAGTTTATCCCAGGGGGCTACTGGCTACACCTTC.

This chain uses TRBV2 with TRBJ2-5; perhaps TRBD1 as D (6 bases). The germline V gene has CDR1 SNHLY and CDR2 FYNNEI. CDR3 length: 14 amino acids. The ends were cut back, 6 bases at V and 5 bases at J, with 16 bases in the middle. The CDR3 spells CASRAGQSWETQYF. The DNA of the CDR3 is TGTGCCAGCAGGGCCGGACAGTCCTGGGAGACCCAGTACTTC. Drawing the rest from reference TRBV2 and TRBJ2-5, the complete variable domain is EPEVTQTPSHQVTQMGQEVILRCVPISNHLYFYWYRQILGQKVEFLVSFYNNEISEKSEIFDDQFSVERPDGSNFTLKIRSTKLEDSAMYFCASRAGQSWETQYFGPGTRLLVL.

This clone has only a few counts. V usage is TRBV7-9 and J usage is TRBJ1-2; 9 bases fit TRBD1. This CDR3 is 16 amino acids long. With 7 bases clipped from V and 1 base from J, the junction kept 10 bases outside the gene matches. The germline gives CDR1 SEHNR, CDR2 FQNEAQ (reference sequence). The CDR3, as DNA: TGTGCCAGCACCGAATCCGGGACAGGGTTTAACTATGGCTACACCTTC. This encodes CASTESGTGFNYGYTF.

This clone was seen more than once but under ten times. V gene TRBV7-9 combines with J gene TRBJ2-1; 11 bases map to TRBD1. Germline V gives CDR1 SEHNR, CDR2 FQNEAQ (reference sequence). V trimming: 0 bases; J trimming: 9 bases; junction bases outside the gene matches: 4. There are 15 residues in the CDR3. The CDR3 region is CASSLADRGRSEQFF. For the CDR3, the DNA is TGTGCCAGCAGCTTAGCGGACAGGGGGCGGAGTGAGCAGTTCTTC.

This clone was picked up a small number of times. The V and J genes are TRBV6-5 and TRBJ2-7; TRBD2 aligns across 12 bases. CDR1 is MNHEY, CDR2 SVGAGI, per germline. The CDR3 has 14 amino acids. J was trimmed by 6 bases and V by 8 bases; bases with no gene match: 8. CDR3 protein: CASLRTSGIREQYF. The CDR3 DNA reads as TGTGCCAGCTTGAGGACTAGCGGGATACGCGAGCAGTACTTC.

CDR3 sequence: CASSSVADTQYF. In nucleotides, the CDR3 is TGTGCCAGCAGCTCGGTGGCAGATACGCAGTATTTT. J is TRBJ2-3 and V is TRBV7-9; D ambiguous. V lost 4 bases, J lost 4 bases, and 6 bases lay in between. This CDR3 has 12 amino acids. Per germline, CDR1 SEHNR and CDR2 FQNEAQ (reference sequence).

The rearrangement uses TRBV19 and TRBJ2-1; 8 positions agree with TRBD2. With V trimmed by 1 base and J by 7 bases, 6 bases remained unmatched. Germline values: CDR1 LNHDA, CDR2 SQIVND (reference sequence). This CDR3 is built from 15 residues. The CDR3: CASSIAGGPVNEQFF. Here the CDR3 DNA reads TGTGCCAGTAGTATAGCGGGAGGGCCGGTTAATGAGCAGTTCTTC.

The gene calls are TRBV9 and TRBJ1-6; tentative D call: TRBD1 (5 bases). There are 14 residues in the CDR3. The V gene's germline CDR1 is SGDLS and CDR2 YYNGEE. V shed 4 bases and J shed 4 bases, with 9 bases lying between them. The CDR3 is CASSTGTYNSPLHF. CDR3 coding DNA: TGTGCCAGCAGCACTGGGACTTATAATTCACCCCTCCACTTT.

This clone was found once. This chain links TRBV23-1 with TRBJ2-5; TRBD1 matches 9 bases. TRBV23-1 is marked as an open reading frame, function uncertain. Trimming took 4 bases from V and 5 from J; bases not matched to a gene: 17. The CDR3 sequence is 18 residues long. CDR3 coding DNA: TGCGCCAGCAGTCCCCAAACCGGGACAGGGAAATGTGGGGAGACCCAGTACTTC. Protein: CASSPQTGTGKCGETQYF.

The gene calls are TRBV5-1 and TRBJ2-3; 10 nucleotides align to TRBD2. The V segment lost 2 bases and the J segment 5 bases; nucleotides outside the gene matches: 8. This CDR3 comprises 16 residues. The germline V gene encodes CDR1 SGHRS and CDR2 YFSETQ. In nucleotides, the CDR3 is TGCGCCAGCAGCTTTTCTTCCGGGACTAGCGTAGATACGCAGTATTTT. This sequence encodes CASSFSSGTSVDTQYF.

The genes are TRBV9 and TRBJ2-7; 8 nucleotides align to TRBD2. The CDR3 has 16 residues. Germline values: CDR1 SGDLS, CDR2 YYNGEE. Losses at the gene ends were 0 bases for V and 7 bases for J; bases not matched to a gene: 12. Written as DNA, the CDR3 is TGTGCCAGCAGCGTAGGCCCAGCGGGAGTAGGGCGGGAGCAGTACTTC. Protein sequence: CASSVGPAGVGREQYF. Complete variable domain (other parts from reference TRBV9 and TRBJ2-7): DSGVTQTPKHLITATGQRVTLRCSPRSGDLSVYWYQQSLDQGLQFLIQYYNGEERAKGNILERFSAQQFPDLHSELNLSSLELGDSALYFCASSVGPAGVGREQYFGPGTRLTVT.

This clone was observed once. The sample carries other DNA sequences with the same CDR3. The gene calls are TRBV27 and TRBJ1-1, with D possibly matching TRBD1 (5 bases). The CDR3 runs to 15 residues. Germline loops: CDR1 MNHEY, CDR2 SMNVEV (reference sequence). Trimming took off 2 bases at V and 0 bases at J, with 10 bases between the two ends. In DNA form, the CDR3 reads TGTGCCAGCAGTTTAGCAGGGAGGCTGAACACTGAAGCTTTCTTT. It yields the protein CASSLAGRLNTEAFF.

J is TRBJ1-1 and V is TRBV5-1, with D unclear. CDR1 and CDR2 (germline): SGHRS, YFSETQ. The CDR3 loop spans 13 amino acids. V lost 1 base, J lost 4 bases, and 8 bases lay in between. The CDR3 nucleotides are TGCGCCAGCAGCTTGCAGGTGACCACTGAAGCTTTCTTT. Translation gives CASSLQVTTEAFF.

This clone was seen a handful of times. CDR3 sequence (DNA): TGCGCCAGCAGTCCAGACAGCGGGGAGACCCAGTACTTC. It is translated as CASSPDSGETQYF. The chain combines TRBV5-1 with TRBJ2-5; tentatively, D is TRBD2 (6 bases). Germline V gene lookup returns CDR1 SGHRS and CDR2 YFSETQ. Trimming stripped 5 bases from V and 5 bases from J, with 13 bases between. The CDR3 totals 13 residues. Using reference TRBV5-1 and TRBJ2-5 for the parts outside the CDR3, the full variable domain is KAGVTQTPRYLIKTRGQQVTLSCSPISGHRSVSWYQQTPGQGLQFLFEYFSETQRNKGNFPGRFSGRQFSNSRSEMNVSTLELGDSALYLCASSPDSGETQYFGPGTRLLVL.

CDR3 loop: CATSDSGSYNEQFF. Here the CDR3 DNA reads TGTGCCACCAGCGATAGCGGGTCCTACAATGAGCAGTTCTTC. The chain has TRBV15 and TRBJ2-1; 7 bases map to TRBD2. The CDR3 totals 14 residues. Per the germline V gene, CDR1 is LNHNV and CDR2 is YYDKDF (reference sequence). After removal of 5 bases from V and 1 base from J, the junction contained 2 bases not matched to a gene.

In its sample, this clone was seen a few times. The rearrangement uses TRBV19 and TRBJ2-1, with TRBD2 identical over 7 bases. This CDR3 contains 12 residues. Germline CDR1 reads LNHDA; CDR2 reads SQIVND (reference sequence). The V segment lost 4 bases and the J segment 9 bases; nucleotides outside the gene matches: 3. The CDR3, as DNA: TGTGCCAGTAGTAGCGGGAGAATTGAGCAGTTCTTC. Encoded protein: CASSSGRIEQFF. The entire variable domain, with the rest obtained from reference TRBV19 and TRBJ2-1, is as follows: DGGITQSPKYLFRKEGQNVTLSCEQNLNHDAMYWYRQDPGQGLRLIYYSQIVNDFQKGDIAEGYSVSREKKESFPLTVTSAQKNPTAFYLCASSSGRIEQFFGPGTRLTVL.